Shown below are 2 T cell receptor beta chains from a single sample sequenced in a study of T cell repertoires in urothelial bladder cancer. Repertoires were generated with immunoSEQ multiplex PCR, while TCRdb's copy carries only in-frame clones and drops some. Among 9,500 to 13,000 clones listed, around 68% were seen once. The source material was tumor-infiltrating cells from bladder cancer. The source of these receptors is a human donor with a benign inflammatory bladder lesion.

V usage is TRBV10-2 and J usage is TRBJ1-6; 9 nucleotides line up with TRBD1. Germline V gene lookup returns CDR1 WSHSY and CDR2 SAAADI. The J segment lost 6 bases and the V segment lost 6 bases, leaving 6 bases of the junction unmatched. CDR3 size: 15 residues. CDR3 in DNA: TGCGCCAGCAGAGAACCGGGACAGGGTAATTCACCCCTCCACTTT. Protein product: CASREPGQGNSPLHF.

CDR3 in amino acids: CASRTGTGGIGGELFF. The DNA of the CDR3 is TGTGCCAGCAGAACCGGGACAGGGGGTATTGGCGGGGAGCTGTTTTTT. The J gene is TRBJ2-2, the V gene TRBV2; 11 positions match TRBD1. V shed 6 bases, J shed 7 bases, and the junction held 10 bases outside the gene matches. Germline V CDR1 and CDR2: SNHLY, FYNNEI. The CDR3 runs 16 residues.